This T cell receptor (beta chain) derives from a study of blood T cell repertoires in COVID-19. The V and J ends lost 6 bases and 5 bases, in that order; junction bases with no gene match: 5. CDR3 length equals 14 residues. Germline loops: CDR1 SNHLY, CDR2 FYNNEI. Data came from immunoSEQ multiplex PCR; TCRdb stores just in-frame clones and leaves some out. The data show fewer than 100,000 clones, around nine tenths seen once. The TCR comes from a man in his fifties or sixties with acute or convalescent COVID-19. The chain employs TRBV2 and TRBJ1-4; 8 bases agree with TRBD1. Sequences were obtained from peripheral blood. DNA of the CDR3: TGTGCCAGCAGCCTAAGACAGGGGAATGAAAAACTGTTTTTT. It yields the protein CASSLRQGNEKLFF. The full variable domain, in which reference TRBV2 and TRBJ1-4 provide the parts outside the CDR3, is EPEVTQTPSHQVTQMGQEVILRCVPISNHLYFYWYRQILGQKVEFLVSFYNNEISEKSEIFDDQFSVERPDGSNFTLKIRSTKLEDSAMYFCASSLRQGNEKLFFGSGTQLSVL.